This is a list of T cell receptor beta chains from one sample in a study of a mutant IDH1 vaccine in newly diagnosed glioma. Antigen specificity for these receptors is unknown. The assay was immunoSEQ multiplex PCR, and TCRdb's table has in-frame clones only and misses some. The data hold some 57,000 clones, with 76% observed a single time. Material: PBMCs, obtained from a glioma patient whose treatment included an IDH1 peptide vaccine. These receptor sequences come from a woman aged 40 to 50 with glioma. Some clones in this sample may be carry-over from other donors' samples. Both conserved end residues are part of each CDR3. A D gene is named only where the DNA matches it firmly. A row's size may be missing; if present it is once, few, many or a size class.

v_gene: TRBV29-1; j_gene: TRBJ1-2; d_gene: -; abundance: -; CDR3nt: TGCAGCGCCAAGGACGGAAATGGCTACACCTTC; CDR3aa: CSAKDGNGYTF
v_gene: TRBV7-6; j_gene: TRBJ2-7; d_gene: -; abundance: -; CDR3nt: TGTGCCAGCAGCTATGGGGTGGGGGCCCGGAGAAACGAGCAGTACTTC; CDR3aa: CASSYGVGARRNEQYF
v_gene: TRBV2; j_gene: TRBJ2-2; d_gene: -; abundance: -; CDR3nt: TGTGCCAGCAGTGAAAGTGGCAGGTTTTCCCTTAACACCGGGGAGCTGTTTTTT; CDR3aa: CASSESGRFSLNTGELFF
v_gene: TRBV6-1; j_gene: TRBJ1-2; d_gene: -; abundance: -; CDR3nt: TGTGCCAGCAGTGCGGACAGTGGCTATGGCTACACCTTC; CDR3aa: CASSADSGYGYTF
v_gene: TRBV4-1; j_gene: TRBJ1-2; d_gene: -; abundance: -; CDR3nt: TGCGCCAGCAGCCAAGATGACGGGAATTATGGCTACACCTTC; CDR3aa: CASSQDDGNYGYTF
v_gene: TRBV6-5; j_gene: TRBJ1-1; d_gene: -; abundance: few; CDR3nt: TGTGCCAGCAGTCCAACTGGGGAGGACACTGAAGCTTTCTTT; CDR3aa: CASSPTGEDTEAFF
v_gene: TRBV5-6; j_gene: TRBJ2-1; d_gene: -; abundance: -; CDR3nt: TGTGCCAGCTGTGTCCGGGGCCTCGAGCAGTTCTTC; CDR3aa: CASCVRGLEQFF
v_gene: TRBV7-2; j_gene: TRBJ2-5; d_gene: -; abundance: -; CDR3nt: TGTGCCAGCAGCTTAGTCCCGTTGGGTTCGGGGACCCAGTACTTC; CDR3aa: CASSLVPLGSGTQYF
v_gene: TRBV4-2; j_gene: TRBJ1-5; d_gene: -; abundance: -; CDR3nt: TGTGCCAGCAGCCAGGGGATGCAAGTCAGGGGCAATCAGCCCCAGCATTTT; CDR3aa: CASSQGMQVRGNQPQHF
v_gene: TRBV9; j_gene: TRBJ1-4; d_gene: TRBD1; abundance: few; CDR3nt: TGTGCCAGCAGCGCCAGCCCCGGGCAGGGGGGGGAAAAACTGTTTTTT; CDR3aa: CASSASPGQGGEKLFF
v_gene: TRBV10-1; j_gene: TRBJ2-2; d_gene: TRBD1; abundance: -; CDR3nt: TGCGCCACCGAGGACAGGATCGGGGAGCTGTTTTTT; CDR3aa: CATEDRIGELFF
v_gene: TRBV30; j_gene: TRBJ2-2; d_gene: -; abundance: -; CDR3nt: TGTGCCTGGAGGAGGCCGGATTGGGGGTCCGGGGAGCTGTTTTTT; CDR3aa: CAWRRPDWGSGELFF
v_gene: TRBV19; j_gene: TRBJ1-6; d_gene: -; abundance: -; CDR3nt: TGTGCCAGTAGTATAGCATCGGACTATAATTCACCCCTCCACTTT; CDR3aa: CASSIASDYNSPLHF
v_gene: TRBV6-5; j_gene: TRBJ1-4; d_gene: TRBD1; abundance: -; CDR3nt: TGTGCCAGCAGCCCTAGACAGGGGCTGGTGGGGGAACTGTTTTTT; CDR3aa: CASSPRQGLVGELFF
v_gene: TRBV7-8; j_gene: TRBJ1-4; d_gene: -; abundance: once; CDR3nt: TGTGCCAGCAGCCCCGGAGGGTATAATGAAAAACTGTTTTTT; CDR3aa: CASSPGGYNEKLFF
v_gene: TRBV10-2; j_gene: TRBJ2-3; d_gene: -; abundance: -; CDR3nt: TGCGCCAGCAGTGAGGGCAGCCGAGATACGCAGTATTTT; CDR3aa: CASSEGSRDTQYF
v_gene: TRBV5-6; j_gene: TRBJ1-2; d_gene: -; abundance: -; CDR3nt: TGTGCCAGCAGCTTGGGGGGGAGCTCTACTAACTATGGCTACACCTTC; CDR3aa: CASSLGGSSTNYGYTF
v_gene: TRBV5-1; j_gene: TRBJ2-5; d_gene: TRBD1; abundance: -; CDR3nt: TGCGCCAGCAGCGCGGGACAGGTCCAAGAGACCCAGTACTTC; CDR3aa: CASSAGQVQETQYF
v_gene: TRBV12-5; j_gene: TRBJ2-7; d_gene: TRBD1; abundance: -; CDR3nt: TGTGCTAGTGGTGGGGGACAGGGGGCGCGGGACGAGCAGTACTTC; CDR3aa: CASGGGQGARDEQYF
v_gene: TRBV30; j_gene: TRBJ1-2; d_gene: TRBD1; abundance: -; CDR3nt: TGTGCCTGGAGTGTACCCACAGGGGGTAACTATGGCTACACCTTC; CDR3aa: CAWSVPTGGNYGYTF
v_gene: TRBV9; j_gene: TRBJ2-1; d_gene: TRBD2; abundance: -; CDR3nt: TGTGCCAGCAACAGACTAGCGGGGGGGTTCAATGAGCAGTTCTTC; CDR3aa: CASNRLAGGFNEQFF
v_gene: TRBV6-5; j_gene: TRBJ2-2; d_gene: -; abundance: -; CDR3nt: TGTGCCAGCAGTTACTCGGGGGGCGTCAGCACCGGGGAGCTGTTTTTT; CDR3aa: CASSYSGGVSTGELFF
v_gene: TRBV7-8; j_gene: TRBJ1-2; d_gene: TRBD1; abundance: once; CDR3nt: TGTGCCAGCAGCCCTCCCAGGGGGCAGAACTATGGCTACACCTTC; CDR3aa: CASSPPRGQNYGYTF
v_gene: TRBV7-2; j_gene: TRBJ2-5; d_gene: TRBD2; abundance: -; CDR3nt: TGTGCCAGCAGCCAACCCTCTAGCGGGGGGTGGGAGACCCAGTACTTC; CDR3aa: CASSQPSSGGWETQYF
v_gene: TRBV6-1; j_gene: TRBJ1-1; d_gene: TRBD1; abundance: -; CDR3nt: TGTGCCAGCAGTCGGGACAGGAGAGGGGCTTTCTTT; CDR3aa: CASSRDRRGAFF
v_gene: TRBV7-9; j_gene: TRBJ2-7; d_gene: -; abundance: -; CDR3nt: TGTGCCAGCAGCCGGGGGGCGGAGCAGTACTTC; CDR3aa: CASSRGAEQYF
v_gene: TRBV6-1; j_gene: TRBJ2-2; d_gene: -; abundance: -; CDR3nt: TGTGCCAGCAATACAATGCTCGGGACCGGGGAGCTGTTTTTT; CDR3aa: CASNTMLGTGELFF
v_gene: TRBV2; j_gene: TRBJ2-7; d_gene: -; abundance: once; CDR3nt: TGTGCCAGCAGTCAGGGGTTCGCCTACGAGCAGTACTTC; CDR3aa: CASSQGFAYEQYF
v_gene: TRBV7-7; j_gene: TRBJ2-5; d_gene: -; abundance: -; CDR3nt: TGTGCTAGCAGCTTAGCCGGGACCCTCCAAGAGACCCAGTACTTC; CDR3aa: CASSLAGTLQETQYF
v_gene: TRBV29-1; j_gene: TRBJ2-7; d_gene: TRBD1; abundance: -; CDR3nt: TGCAGCGCCTGGGGACAGGGTGCCTACGAGCAGTACTTC; CDR3aa: CSAWGQGAYEQYF
v_gene: TRBV5-1; j_gene: TRBJ2-5; d_gene: -; abundance: -; CDR3nt: TGCGCCAGCAGCTTGGCCGTAGGGGTGGGAGAGACCCAGTACTTC; CDR3aa: CASSLAVGVGETQYF
v_gene: TRBV7-2; j_gene: TRBJ1-2; d_gene: TRBD1; abundance: -; CDR3nt: TGTGCCAGCATGTACAGGGGATCTGGCTACACCTTC; CDR3aa: CASMYRGSGYTF
v_gene: TRBV10-3; j_gene: TRBJ1-5; d_gene: -; abundance: few; CDR3nt: TGTGCCATCAGTGAGGGGGGGGGAGGTCAGCCCCAGCATTTT; CDR3aa: CAISEGGGGQPQHF
v_gene: TRBV19; j_gene: TRBJ1-4; d_gene: -; abundance: once; CDR3nt: TGTGCCAGTAGTATAGTCTGGGAGACTAATGAAAAACTGTTTTTT; CDR3aa: CASSIVWETNEKLFF
v_gene: TRBV11-2; j_gene: TRBJ2-7; d_gene: TRBD1; abundance: -; CDR3nt: TGTGCCAGCAGCTTAGAGCCCCGGGACAGAAACTACGAGCAGTACTTC; CDR3aa: CASSLEPRDRNYEQYF
v_gene: TRBV5-1; j_gene: TRBJ1-4; d_gene: TRBD1; abundance: -; CDR3nt: TGCGCCAGCAGCCCTCGCGGACAGGGCGGGGAAAAACTGTTTTTT; CDR3aa: CASSPRGQGGEKLFF
v_gene: TRBV11-2; j_gene: TRBJ2-2; d_gene: -; abundance: -; CDR3nt: TGTGCCAGCAGCATTTGGGGGGGCCGAGGGACCGGGGAGCTGTTTTTT; CDR3aa: CASSIWGGRGTGELFF
v_gene: TRBV27; j_gene: TRBJ1-1; d_gene: TRBD1; abundance: few; CDR3nt: TGTGCCAGCAGTTTAGGACAGGCGAACACTGAAGCTTTCTTT; CDR3aa: CASSLGQANTEAFF
v_gene: TRBV30; j_gene: TRBJ2-3; d_gene: TRBD2; abundance: -; CDR3nt: TGTGCCTGGAGTGTTCTAGCGGGGGGTGGAGGCACAGATACGCAGTATTTT; CDR3aa: CAWSVLAGGGGTDTQYF
v_gene: TRBV5-1; j_gene: TRBJ2-7; d_gene: -; abundance: once; CDR3nt: TGCGCCAGCGGCGGTATCGGGACACCCTTGAGTGAGCAGTACTTC; CDR3aa: CASGGIGTPLSEQYF
v_gene: TRBV5-1; j_gene: TRBJ1-1; d_gene: -; abundance: few; CDR3nt: TGCGCCAGCAGATCGATAGGGCAGAACACTGAAGCTTTCTTT; CDR3aa: CASRSIGQNTEAFF
v_gene: TRBV6-4; j_gene: TRBJ1-6; d_gene: -; abundance: -; CDR3nt: TGTGCCAGCAGTGACTCTGGCAGGGATTCACCCCTCCACTTT; CDR3aa: CASSDSGRDSPLHF
v_gene: TRBV21-1; j_gene: TRBJ2-2; d_gene: -; abundance: -; CDR3nt: TGTGCCAGCCAGCAAGGTCTAAGACAGAAAGACACCGGGGAGCTGTTTTTT; CDR3aa: CASQQGLRQKDTGELFF
v_gene: TRBV5-6; j_gene: TRBJ1-3; d_gene: -; abundance: -; CDR3nt: TGTGCCAGCAGCTTGACAGGGAGGGCTGGAAACACCATATATTTT; CDR3aa: CASSLTGRAGNTIYF
v_gene: TRBV7-2; j_gene: TRBJ2-7; d_gene: TRBD1; abundance: few; CDR3nt: TGTGCCAGCAGCTTAGGTATACAGGGGGGTTACGAGCAGTACTTC; CDR3aa: CASSLGIQGGYEQYF
v_gene: TRBV27; j_gene: TRBJ1-2; d_gene: -; abundance: -; CDR3nt: TGTGCCAGCAGTTATGACCGGGGGGGATATGGCTACACCTTC; CDR3aa: CASSYDRGGYGYTF
v_gene: TRBV30; j_gene: TRBJ1-1; d_gene: -; abundance: -; CDR3nt: TGTGCCTGGAGCCGGGGGGGCAGAACTGAAGCTTTCTTT; CDR3aa: CAWSRGGRTEAFF
v_gene: TRBV5-4; j_gene: TRBJ1-1; d_gene: -; abundance: -; CDR3nt: TGTGCCAGCAGCTTGGCGACATCGGAGGAAGCTTTCTTT; CDR3aa: CASSLATSEEAFF